This TCR beta chain was found in a study of blood T cell repertoires in COVID-19. Study information: Samples representing acute and convalescent COVID-19 were sourced from the United States, Italy and Spain. T cells, B-cell-depleted T cells, or PBMCs supplied cDNA or gDNA.

Per germline, CDR1 SEHNR and CDR2 FQNEAQ (reference sequence). V gave up 10 bases and J gave up 2 bases; unmatched junction bases: 2. The CDR3 consists of 12 residues. Study processing details: Researchers report that nucleated cell counts were estimated from reference gene primer amplification. Clones were read by immunoSEQ multiplex PCR, and TCRdb kept only the in-frame ones, dropping some. Clone size and V and J calls were adopted from that table, with D and trimming inferred from the DNA. The table lists 210,000 or so clones, 80% to 90% of them singletons. This receptor was obtained from a man in his forties or fifties with active or convalescent COVID-19. The sample was peripheral blood. The gene calls are TRBV7-9 and TRBJ1-5, with TRBD1 matching over 7 bases. The DNA of the CDR3 is TGTGCCACTGGGACAGGCAATCAGCCCCAGCATTTT. The encoded protein is CATGTGNQPQHF.